The 24 T cell receptor beta chains listed next were all sequenced from one sample in a study of T cell responses to AZD1222 COVID-19 vaccine. Clones were read by immunoSEQ multiplex PCR, and TCRdb kept only the in-frame ones, dropping some. The sample yields 50,000 to 70,000 clones, more than 80% seen once. The sequenced sample was peripheral blood, obtained on day 0 of MenACWY control vaccination. All receptors derive from an adult in good health.

The chain links TRBV5-6 to TRBJ2-2; 8 positions match TRBD2. Germline lookup yields CDR1 SGHDT and CDR2 YYEEEE. This CDR3 has 16 residues. Losses at the gene ends were 1 base for V and 6 bases for J; bases not matched to a gene: 8. This chain's CDR3 is CASSLFGTRPAGELFF. The DNA of the CDR3 is TGTGCCAGCAGCTTGTTTGGGACTAGGCCCGCCGGGGAGCTGTTTTTT.

The rearrangement joins TRBV28 to TRBJ1-5; D remains unclear. CDR1 is MDHEN, CDR2 SYDVKM, per germline. The CDR3 has 13 residues. The ends were cut back, 8 bases at V and 1 base at J, with 9 bases in the middle. This chain's CDR3 is CASSTGSNQPQHF. CDR3 sequence (DNA): TGTGCCAGCTCCACCGGAAGCAATCAGCCCCAGCATTTT.

The gene calls are TRBV3-1 (or the pseudogene TRBV3-2) and TRBJ1-2, with D tentatively TRBD1 (6 bases). The ends were cut back, 0 bases at V and 9 bases at J, with 17 bases in the middle. CDR1 LGHDT and CDR2 YNNKEL come from the germline V gene (reference sequence). The CDR3 is 15 amino acids. The CDR3 DNA sequence: TGTGCCAGCAGCCAAGATGGCACGAGGGACACCCGCTACACCTTC. Its translation is CASSQDGTRDTRYTF.

The chain links TRBV7-9 to TRBJ2-7, with TRBD1 matching 9 bases. The CDR3 spans 19 residues. Per the germline V gene, CDR1 is SEHNR and CDR2 is FQNEAQ (reference sequence). Losses at the gene ends were 5 bases for V and 3 bases for J; bases not matched to a gene: 20. Written as DNA, the CDR3 is TGTGCCAGCAGCCCAAACGGGACAGGGAAGTTTTCGTCCCTCTACGAGCAGTACTTC. The encoded protein is CASSPNGTGKFSSLYEQYF.

This chain uses TRBV7-2 with TRBJ2-5; D possibly matches TRBD1 or TRBD2 (5 bases each). CDR3 length: 13 residues. V shed 1 base and J shed 5 bases, with 8 bases lying between them. Germline CDR1 reads SGHTA; CDR2 reads FQGNSA. CDR3 residues: CASSLVWGETQYF. The DNA of the CDR3 is TGTGCCAGCAGCTTAGTGTGGGGGGAGACCCAGTACTTC. Combining the CDR3 with reference TRBV7-2 and TRBJ2-5 gives the whole variable domain GAGVSQSPSNKVTEKGKDVELRCDPISGHTALYWYRQSLGQGLEFLIYFQGNSAPDKSGLPSDRFSAERTGGSVSTLTIQRTQQEDSAVYLCASSLVWGETQYFGPGTRLLVL.

J is TRBJ2-2 and V is TRBV28; tentatively, D is TRBD1 (5 bases). The germline V gene has CDR1 MDHEN and CDR2 SYDVKM. The CDR3 totals 15 residues. V dropped 6 bases and J dropped 0 bases, with 11 bases sitting between them. This chain's CDR3 is CASRPTGTNTGELFF. The DNA of the CDR3 is TGTGCCAGCAGGCCAACAGGAACGAACACCGGGGAGCTGTTTTTT.

This CDR3 reads CATSDPRGGGEKLFF. CDR3 coding DNA: TGTGCCACCAGTGACCCCAGGGGTGGAGGAGAAAAACTGTTTTTT. The rearrangement links TRBV24-1 to TRBJ1-4; TRBD1 is a possible D gene (6 bases). V was pared by 4 bases and J by 8 bases, with 16 bases between. The length of the CDR3 is 15 residues. The germline V gene has CDR1 KGHDR and CDR2 SFDVKD.

The chain uses TRBV7-8 and TRBJ1-1; 8 bases match TRBD1. V trimming: 2 bases; J trimming: 5 bases; junction bases outside the gene matches: 7. Germline V gene data show CDR1 as SGHVS and CDR2 as FQNEAQ. This CDR3 is built from 15 residues. CDR3 sequence reads: CASSLIDRGGTEAFF. The CDR3 DNA is TGTGCCAGCAGCTTAATCGACAGGGGAGGGACTGAAGCTTTCTTT.

Points on this clone: Other DNA sequences in the sample encode the same CDR3. V usage is TRBV5-6 and J usage is TRBJ1-2; 7 nucleotides match TRBD1. CDR3 length equals 16 residues. Germline V gene data show CDR1 as SGHDT and CDR2 as YYEEEE. J was trimmed by 4 bases and V by 1 base; bases with no gene match: 10. The chain's CDR3 is CASSLFNEGGVYGYTF. The DNA for the CDR3 is TGTGCCAGCAGCTTGTTCAACGAAGGGGGCGTCTATGGCTACACCTTC.

The sample holds one count of this clone. The rearrangement links TRBV6-1 to TRBJ2-2, with D possibly being TRBD2 (5 bases). V lost 2 bases, J lost 5 bases, and 12 bases lay in between. In germline, CDR1 is MNHNS, CDR2 SASEGT. The CDR3 sequence is 15 residues long. This CDR3 is CASSESGRGTGELFF. CDR3 in DNA: TGTGCCAGCAGTGAAAGTGGGAGAGGGACCGGGGAGCTGTTTTTT.

This rearrangement joins TRBV24-1 to TRBJ2-7; 12 positions agree with TRBD1. The CDR3 runs 17 residues. V was clipped by 2 bases and J by 4 bases; unmatched bases: 8. Germline CDR1 reads KGHDR; CDR2 reads SFDVKD. CDR3 sequence (DNA): TGTGCCACCAGTGATTCGCAGGGGACAGGGGGCGGTTACGAGCAGTACTTC. Translation gives CATSDSQGTGGGYEQYF.

This clone occurred once. The V gene is TRBV15, the J gene TRBJ2-1; D uncertain. The CDR3 runs 18 residues. Germline V gives CDR1 LNHNV, CDR2 YYDKDF (reference sequence). V dropped 0 bases and J dropped 0 bases, with 15 bases sitting between them. The CDR3 region is CATSRDRTGISSYNEQFF. The CDR3 region has the DNA TGTGCCACCAGCAGAGATCGGACGGGCATTAGCTCCTACAATGAGCAGTTCTTC.

This clone came up a few times. The CDR3 protein is CASSNQGANQPQHF. The CDR3 region has the DNA TGTGCCAGCAGTAATCAGGGGGCTAATCAGCCCCAGCATTTT. V gene TRBV5-4 combines with J gene TRBJ1-5; 8 nucleotides align to TRBD1. Germline CDR1 is SGHNT and CDR2 is YYREEE (reference sequence). The CDR3 contains 14 residues. J was trimmed by 4 bases and V by 5 bases; bases with no gene match: 5.

The V gene is TRBV9, the J gene TRBJ2-2, with 7 nucleotides matching TRBD2. V dropped 2 bases and J dropped 1; count of bases not matched to a gene: 2. CDR1 and CDR2 (germline): SGDLS, YYNGEE. CDR3 length: 15 amino acids. This chain's CDR3 is CASSVGGRNTGELFF. The CDR3 DNA follows: TGTGCCAGCAGCGTTGGCGGGAGGAACACCGGGGAGCTGTTTTTT.

The chain employs TRBV5-8 and TRBJ2-7; 9 positions match TRBD1. The CDR3 spans 14 residues. After removal of 4 bases from V and 2 bases from J, the junction contained 4 bases not matched to a gene. Germline CDR1 SGHTS, CDR2 YDEGEE. The CDR3 DNA is TGTGCCAGCAGCAGGACAGGGGTTACCTACGAGCAGTACTTC. It specifies CASSRTGVTYEQYF. Drawing the rest from reference TRBV5-8 and TRBJ2-7, the complete variable domain is EAGVTQSPTHLIKTRGQQATLRCSPISGHTSVYWYQQALGLGLQFLLWYDEGEERNRGNFPPRFSGRQFPNYSSELNVNALELEDSALYLCASSRTGVTYEQYFGPGTRLTVT.

This clone occurred a few times. The CDR3 spells CASSQGTSDYNEQFF. In DNA, the CDR3 is TGTGCCAGCAGCCAAGGGACTAGCGACTACAATGAGCAGTTCTTC. This chain joins TRBV4-2 and TRBJ2-1, with 9 bases aligning to TRBD2. V dropped 1 base and J dropped 3; count of bases not matched to a gene: 1. The CDR3 spans 15 residues. Germline V gene lookup returns CDR1 LGHNA and CDR2 YNFKEQ.

This clone was picked up one time. The chain employs TRBV11-2 and TRBJ2-7, with no clear D. The CDR3 covers 14 residues. Germline CDR1 SGHAT, CDR2 FQNNGV. V shed 1 base and J shed 2 bases, with 9 bases lying between them. CDR3 sequence: CASSLVSGTYEQYF. The CDR3 DNA reads as TGTGCCAGCAGCTTAGTTTCAGGAACCTACGAGCAGTACTTC.

The chain links TRBV6-2 or TRBV6-3 to TRBJ1-5, with unresolved D. The CDR3 length is 16 residues. V lost 5 bases to trimming and J lost 6 bases, with 20 bases between them. Germline V gene lookup returns CDR1 MNHEY and CDR2 SVGEGT. The CDR3 loop reads CASSNGPTQNSQPQHF. The CDR3 nucleotides read TGTGCCAGCAGTAATGGACCGACTCAGAACAGTCAGCCCCAGCATTTT.

The sample holds a few counts of this clone. The chain recombines TRBV11-2 with TRBJ2-1; 9 bases align to TRBD1. The length of the CDR3 is 16 residues. V shed 1 base and J 3 bases; nucleotides not matched to a gene: 4. Per the germline V gene, CDR1 is SGHAT and CDR2 is FQNNGV. CDR3 DNA sequence: TGTGCCAGCAGCTTAGTCGGGACAGGGATCTACAATGAGCAGTTCTTC. Protein sequence: CASSLVGTGIYNEQFF.

This chain uses TRBV6-1 with TRBJ2-4; the D gene is possibly TRBD1 (5 bases). The germline V and J ends were trimmed by 3 bases and 7 bases, with 13 bases remaining between them. The CDR3 sequence is 14 residues long. CDR1 and CDR2 from the germline V gene are MNHNS and SASEGT. The CDR3 loop is CASSDPRDGNIQYF. CDR3 bases: TGTGCCAGCAGTGACCCCAGGGATGGGAACATTCAGTACTTC.

The chain recombines TRBV19 with TRBJ2-2; 10 nucleotides align to TRBD1. CDR1 is LNHDA and CDR2 is SQIVND in the germline V gene (reference sequence). The CDR3 totals 15 residues. V was pared by 5 bases and J by 3 bases, with 3 bases of the junction left unmatched. The CDR3 nucleotides read TGTGCCAGTAGTGCCGGGACAGGGGACACCGGGGAGCTGTTTTTT. Its protein product is CASSAGTGDTGELFF.

DNA of the CDR3: TGTGCCAGCAGCGCGACAACCTACGAGCAGTACTTC. Translated, it gives CASSATTYEQYF. The chain recombines TRBV11-1 with TRBJ2-7; D not resolved. This CDR3 region has 12 residues. Deletions cut 5 bases from V and 2 bases from J, with 7 bases between. CDR1 is SGHAT, CDR2 FQDESV, per germline (reference sequence). Drawing the rest from reference TRBV11-1 and TRBJ2-7, the complete variable domain is EAEVAQSPRYKITEKSQAVAFWCDPISGHATLYWYRQILGQGPELLVQFQDESVVDDSQLPKDRFSAERLKGVDSTLKIQPAELGDSAMYLCASSATTYEQYFGPGTRLTVT.

This clone was observed a few times. The chain has TRBV6-5 and TRBJ1-6; D ambiguous. The V end was cut by 2 bases, the J end by 3 bases, with 11 bases between. CDR3 length equals 16 residues. Germline loops: CDR1 MNHEY, CDR2 SVGAGI. The DNA of the CDR3 is TGTGCCAGCAGTTACATTCGGGCTCTCTATAATTCACCCCTCCACTTT. Residues: CASSYIRALYNSPLHF.

As concerns this clone: One end of the junction varies from germline; a read error may be responsible. Different DNA sequences within this sample yield the same CDR3. The chain carries TRBV5-4 and TRBJ2-4; D is possibly TRBD1 (6 bases). CDR1 is SGHNT, CDR2 YYREEE, per germline (reference sequence). This CDR3 comprises 16 residues. CDR3 coding DNA: TGTGCCAGCAGCCTCCTCTACGGTCTAGAGGGGGTCATTCAGTATTTC. Residues: CASSLLYGLEGVIQYF.